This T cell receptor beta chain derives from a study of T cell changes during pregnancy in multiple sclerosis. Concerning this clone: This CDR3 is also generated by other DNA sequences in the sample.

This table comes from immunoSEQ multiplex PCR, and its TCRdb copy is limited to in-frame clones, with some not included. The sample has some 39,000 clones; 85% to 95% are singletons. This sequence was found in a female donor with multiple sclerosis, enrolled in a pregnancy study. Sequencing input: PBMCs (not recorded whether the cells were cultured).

The CDR3 DNA follows: TGTGCCAGTAGTATAGGGGCAAACACTGAAGCTTTCTTT. This codes for CASSIGANTEAFF. V is TRBV19 and J is TRBJ1-1; D not certain. The CDR3 sequence is 13 residues long. V lost 1 base and J 2 bases, leaving 5 bases between the germline ends. The germline V gene has CDR1 LNHDA and CDR2 SQIVND (reference sequence).